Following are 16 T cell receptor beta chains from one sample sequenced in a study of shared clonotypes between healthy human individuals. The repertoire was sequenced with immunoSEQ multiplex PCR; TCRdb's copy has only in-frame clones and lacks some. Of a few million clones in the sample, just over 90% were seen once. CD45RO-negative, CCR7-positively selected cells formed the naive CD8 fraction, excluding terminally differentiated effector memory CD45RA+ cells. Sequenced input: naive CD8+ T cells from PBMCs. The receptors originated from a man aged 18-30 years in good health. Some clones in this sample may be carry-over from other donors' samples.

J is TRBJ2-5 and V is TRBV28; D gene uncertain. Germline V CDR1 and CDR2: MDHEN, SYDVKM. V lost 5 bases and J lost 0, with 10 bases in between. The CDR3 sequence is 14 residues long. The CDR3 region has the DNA TGTGCCAGCAGTCCCCCTCGGGACCAAGAGACCCAGTACTTC. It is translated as CASSPPRDQETQYF.

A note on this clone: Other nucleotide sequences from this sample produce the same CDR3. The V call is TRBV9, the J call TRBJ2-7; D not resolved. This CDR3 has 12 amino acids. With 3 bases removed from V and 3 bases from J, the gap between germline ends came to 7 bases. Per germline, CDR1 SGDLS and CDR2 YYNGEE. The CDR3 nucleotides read TGTGCCAGCAGCGCTCCAGGCTACGAGCAGTACTTC. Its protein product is CASSAPGYEQYF.

The DNA for the CDR3 is TGTGCCAGCAGCTTACGAACAGGGGCGCGCGAAGAGACCCAGTACTTC. It specifies CASSLRTGAREETQYF. The rearrangement uses TRBV7-9 and TRBJ2-5, with 7 bases matching TRBD1. CDR1 and CDR2 from the germline V gene are SEHNR and FQNEAQ (reference sequence). J was trimmed by 3 bases and V by 2 bases; bases with no gene match: 9. This CDR3 region has 16 residues. Full variable domain (rest looked up from reference TRBV7-9 and TRBJ2-5): DTGVSQNPRHKITKRGQNVTFRCDPISEHNRLYWYRQTLGQGPEFLTYFQNEAQLEKSRLLSDRFSAERPKGSFSTLEIQRTEQGDSAMYLCASSLRTGAREETQYFGPGTRLLVL.

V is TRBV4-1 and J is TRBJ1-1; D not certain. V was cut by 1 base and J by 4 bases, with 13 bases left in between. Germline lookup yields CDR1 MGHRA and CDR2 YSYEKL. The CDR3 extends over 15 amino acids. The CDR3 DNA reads TGCGCCAGCAGCCAAGGACGCCATCCGGGCACTGAAGCTTTCTTT. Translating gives CASSQGRHPGTEAFF.

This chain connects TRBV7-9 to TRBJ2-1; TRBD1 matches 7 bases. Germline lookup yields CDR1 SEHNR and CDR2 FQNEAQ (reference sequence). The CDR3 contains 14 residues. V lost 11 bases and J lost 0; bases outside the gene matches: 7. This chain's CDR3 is CASKGAGSYNEQFF. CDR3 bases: TGTGCCTCTAAGGGGGCGGGCTCCTACAATGAGCAGTTCTTC.

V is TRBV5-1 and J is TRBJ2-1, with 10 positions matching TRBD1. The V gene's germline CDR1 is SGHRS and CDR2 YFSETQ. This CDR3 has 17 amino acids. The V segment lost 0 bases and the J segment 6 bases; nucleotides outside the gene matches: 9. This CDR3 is CASSLGFRTGGTNEQFF. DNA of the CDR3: TGCGCCAGCAGCTTGGGCTTCCGGACAGGGGGAACCAATGAGCAGTTCTTC.

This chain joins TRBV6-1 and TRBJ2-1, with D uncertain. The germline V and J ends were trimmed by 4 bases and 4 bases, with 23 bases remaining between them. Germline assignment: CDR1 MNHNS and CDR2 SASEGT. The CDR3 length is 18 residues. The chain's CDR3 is CASSGTGENPDLYNEQFF. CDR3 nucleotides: TGTGCCAGCAGTGGGACGGGTGAAAATCCAGACCTATACAATGAGCAGTTCTTC.

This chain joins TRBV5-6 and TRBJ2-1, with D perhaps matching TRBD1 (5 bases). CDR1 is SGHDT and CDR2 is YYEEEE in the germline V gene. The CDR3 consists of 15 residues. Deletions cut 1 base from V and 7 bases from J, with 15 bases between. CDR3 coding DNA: TGTGCCAGCAGCTTGTGGCAGCAGGGCAGAAATGAGCAGTTCTTC. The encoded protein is CASSLWQQGRNEQFF.

CDR3 nucleotides: TGTGCCAGTATCGGACAAGACCCAGGGACCCAGTACTTC. Amino acid sequence: CASIGQDPGTQYF. The chain links TRBV19 to TRBJ2-5, with a possible D match to TRBD1 (5 bases). Trimming pared 7 bases from V and 7 bases from J, leaving 16 bases between. This CDR3 has 13 amino acids. CDR1 LNHDA and CDR2 SQIVND come from the germline V gene (reference sequence). The full variable domain, completed using reference TRBV19 and TRBJ2-5, is DGGITQSPKYLFRKEGQNVTLSCEQNLNHDAMYWYRQDPGQGLRLIYYSQIVNDFQKGDIAEGYSVSREKKESFPLTVTSAQKNPTAFYLCASIGQDPGTQYFGPGTRLLVL.

As DNA, the CDR3 is TGTGCCAGCAGCGTAGTCAGCGGGAGAAACACAGATACGCAGTATTTT. Amino acid sequence: CASSVVSGRNTDTQYF. The J gene is TRBJ2-3, the V gene TRBV9, with TRBD2 matching 8 bases. The germline V gene has CDR1 SGDLS and CDR2 YYNGEE. V lost 0 bases, J lost 2 bases, and 5 bases stayed unmatched. The length of the CDR3 is 16 residues.

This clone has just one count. The CDR3 is CASSFGGYHNEQFF. CDR3 sequence (DNA): TGTGCCAGTAGTTTTGGAGGGTACCACAATGAGCAGTTCTTC. The chain recombines TRBV19 with TRBJ2-1; D possibly corresponds to TRBD2 (6 bases). This CDR3 spans 14 amino acids. Germline CDR1 LNHDA, CDR2 SQIVND (reference sequence). Trimming stripped 5 bases from V and 5 bases from J, with 13 bases between.

This CDR3 reads CATSSVRRELAYNEQFF. The DNA of the CDR3 is TGTGCCACCAGCAGTGTTCGGCGGGAGTTAGCCTACAATGAGCAGTTCTTC. The V gene is TRBV15, the J gene TRBJ2-1, with 7 bases lining up with TRBD2. Trimming took 3 bases from V and 2 from J; bases not matched to a gene: 10. Germline CDR1 LNHNV, CDR2 YYDKDF (reference sequence). This CDR3 contains 17 residues.

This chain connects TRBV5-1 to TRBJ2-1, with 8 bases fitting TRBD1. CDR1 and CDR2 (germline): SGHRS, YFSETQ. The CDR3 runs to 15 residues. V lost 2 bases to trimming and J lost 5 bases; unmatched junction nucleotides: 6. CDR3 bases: TGCGCCAGCAGCTTTCGACAGGGGTCAAACAATGAGCAGTTCTTC. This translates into CASSFRQGSNNEQFF.

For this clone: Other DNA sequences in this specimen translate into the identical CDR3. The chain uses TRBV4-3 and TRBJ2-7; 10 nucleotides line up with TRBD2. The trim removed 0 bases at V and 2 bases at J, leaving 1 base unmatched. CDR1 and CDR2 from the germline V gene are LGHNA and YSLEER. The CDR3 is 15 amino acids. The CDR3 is CASSQETSGTYEQYF. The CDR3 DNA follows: TGCGCCAGCAGCCAAGAAACTAGCGGGACCTACGAGCAGTACTTC.

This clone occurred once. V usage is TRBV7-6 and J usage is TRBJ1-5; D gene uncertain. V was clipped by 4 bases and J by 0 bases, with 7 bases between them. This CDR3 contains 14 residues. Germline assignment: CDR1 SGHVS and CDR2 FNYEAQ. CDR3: CASSSQHSNQPQHF. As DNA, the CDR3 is TGTGCCAGCAGCTCACAGCATAGCAATCAGCCCCAGCATTTT. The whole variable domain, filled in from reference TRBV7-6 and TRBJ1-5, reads GAGVSQSPRYKVTKRGQDVALRCDPISGHVSLYWYRQALGQGPEFLTYFNYEAQQDKSGLPNDRFSAERPEGSISTLTIQRTEQRDSAMYRCASSSQHSNQPQHFGDGTRLSIL.

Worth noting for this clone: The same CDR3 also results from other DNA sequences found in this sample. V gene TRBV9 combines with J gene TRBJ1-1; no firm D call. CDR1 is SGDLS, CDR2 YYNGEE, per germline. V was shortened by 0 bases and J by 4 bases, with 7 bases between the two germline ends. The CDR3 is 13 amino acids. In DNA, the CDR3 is TGTGCCAGCAGCGTAGAAGGAGGCACTGAAGCTTTCTTT. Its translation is CASSVEGGTEAFF.